This TCR beta chain was captured in a study of blood T cell repertoires in COVID-19. Study details: Acute and convalescent COVID-19 specimens originated in the United States, Italy and Spain. From T cells, B-cell-depleted T cells, or PBMCs came the material, which was cDNA or gDNA.

The CDR3 has 15 residues. Trimming stripped 3 bases from V and 3 bases from J, with 14 bases between. In germline, CDR1 is DFQATT, CDR2 SNEGSKA (reference sequence). Per the original data handling: The authors estimated nucleated cell counts from reference gene primer amplification. Clones were read by immunoSEQ multiplex PCR, and TCRdb kept only the in-frame ones, dropping some. The V and J calls and clone size are taken from that table; D and trimming were inferred from the DNA. The sample has a few hundred thousand clones, around 86% seen once. V is TRBV20-1 and J is TRBJ2-2; D uncertain. The specimen sequenced was peripheral blood. The receptor was isolated from a middle-aged woman who had recovered from COVID-19. CDR3 nucleotides: TGCAGTGCTAGTCTATCCATGGTGGACACCGGGGAGCTGTTTTTT. It codes for CSASLSMVDTGELFF.